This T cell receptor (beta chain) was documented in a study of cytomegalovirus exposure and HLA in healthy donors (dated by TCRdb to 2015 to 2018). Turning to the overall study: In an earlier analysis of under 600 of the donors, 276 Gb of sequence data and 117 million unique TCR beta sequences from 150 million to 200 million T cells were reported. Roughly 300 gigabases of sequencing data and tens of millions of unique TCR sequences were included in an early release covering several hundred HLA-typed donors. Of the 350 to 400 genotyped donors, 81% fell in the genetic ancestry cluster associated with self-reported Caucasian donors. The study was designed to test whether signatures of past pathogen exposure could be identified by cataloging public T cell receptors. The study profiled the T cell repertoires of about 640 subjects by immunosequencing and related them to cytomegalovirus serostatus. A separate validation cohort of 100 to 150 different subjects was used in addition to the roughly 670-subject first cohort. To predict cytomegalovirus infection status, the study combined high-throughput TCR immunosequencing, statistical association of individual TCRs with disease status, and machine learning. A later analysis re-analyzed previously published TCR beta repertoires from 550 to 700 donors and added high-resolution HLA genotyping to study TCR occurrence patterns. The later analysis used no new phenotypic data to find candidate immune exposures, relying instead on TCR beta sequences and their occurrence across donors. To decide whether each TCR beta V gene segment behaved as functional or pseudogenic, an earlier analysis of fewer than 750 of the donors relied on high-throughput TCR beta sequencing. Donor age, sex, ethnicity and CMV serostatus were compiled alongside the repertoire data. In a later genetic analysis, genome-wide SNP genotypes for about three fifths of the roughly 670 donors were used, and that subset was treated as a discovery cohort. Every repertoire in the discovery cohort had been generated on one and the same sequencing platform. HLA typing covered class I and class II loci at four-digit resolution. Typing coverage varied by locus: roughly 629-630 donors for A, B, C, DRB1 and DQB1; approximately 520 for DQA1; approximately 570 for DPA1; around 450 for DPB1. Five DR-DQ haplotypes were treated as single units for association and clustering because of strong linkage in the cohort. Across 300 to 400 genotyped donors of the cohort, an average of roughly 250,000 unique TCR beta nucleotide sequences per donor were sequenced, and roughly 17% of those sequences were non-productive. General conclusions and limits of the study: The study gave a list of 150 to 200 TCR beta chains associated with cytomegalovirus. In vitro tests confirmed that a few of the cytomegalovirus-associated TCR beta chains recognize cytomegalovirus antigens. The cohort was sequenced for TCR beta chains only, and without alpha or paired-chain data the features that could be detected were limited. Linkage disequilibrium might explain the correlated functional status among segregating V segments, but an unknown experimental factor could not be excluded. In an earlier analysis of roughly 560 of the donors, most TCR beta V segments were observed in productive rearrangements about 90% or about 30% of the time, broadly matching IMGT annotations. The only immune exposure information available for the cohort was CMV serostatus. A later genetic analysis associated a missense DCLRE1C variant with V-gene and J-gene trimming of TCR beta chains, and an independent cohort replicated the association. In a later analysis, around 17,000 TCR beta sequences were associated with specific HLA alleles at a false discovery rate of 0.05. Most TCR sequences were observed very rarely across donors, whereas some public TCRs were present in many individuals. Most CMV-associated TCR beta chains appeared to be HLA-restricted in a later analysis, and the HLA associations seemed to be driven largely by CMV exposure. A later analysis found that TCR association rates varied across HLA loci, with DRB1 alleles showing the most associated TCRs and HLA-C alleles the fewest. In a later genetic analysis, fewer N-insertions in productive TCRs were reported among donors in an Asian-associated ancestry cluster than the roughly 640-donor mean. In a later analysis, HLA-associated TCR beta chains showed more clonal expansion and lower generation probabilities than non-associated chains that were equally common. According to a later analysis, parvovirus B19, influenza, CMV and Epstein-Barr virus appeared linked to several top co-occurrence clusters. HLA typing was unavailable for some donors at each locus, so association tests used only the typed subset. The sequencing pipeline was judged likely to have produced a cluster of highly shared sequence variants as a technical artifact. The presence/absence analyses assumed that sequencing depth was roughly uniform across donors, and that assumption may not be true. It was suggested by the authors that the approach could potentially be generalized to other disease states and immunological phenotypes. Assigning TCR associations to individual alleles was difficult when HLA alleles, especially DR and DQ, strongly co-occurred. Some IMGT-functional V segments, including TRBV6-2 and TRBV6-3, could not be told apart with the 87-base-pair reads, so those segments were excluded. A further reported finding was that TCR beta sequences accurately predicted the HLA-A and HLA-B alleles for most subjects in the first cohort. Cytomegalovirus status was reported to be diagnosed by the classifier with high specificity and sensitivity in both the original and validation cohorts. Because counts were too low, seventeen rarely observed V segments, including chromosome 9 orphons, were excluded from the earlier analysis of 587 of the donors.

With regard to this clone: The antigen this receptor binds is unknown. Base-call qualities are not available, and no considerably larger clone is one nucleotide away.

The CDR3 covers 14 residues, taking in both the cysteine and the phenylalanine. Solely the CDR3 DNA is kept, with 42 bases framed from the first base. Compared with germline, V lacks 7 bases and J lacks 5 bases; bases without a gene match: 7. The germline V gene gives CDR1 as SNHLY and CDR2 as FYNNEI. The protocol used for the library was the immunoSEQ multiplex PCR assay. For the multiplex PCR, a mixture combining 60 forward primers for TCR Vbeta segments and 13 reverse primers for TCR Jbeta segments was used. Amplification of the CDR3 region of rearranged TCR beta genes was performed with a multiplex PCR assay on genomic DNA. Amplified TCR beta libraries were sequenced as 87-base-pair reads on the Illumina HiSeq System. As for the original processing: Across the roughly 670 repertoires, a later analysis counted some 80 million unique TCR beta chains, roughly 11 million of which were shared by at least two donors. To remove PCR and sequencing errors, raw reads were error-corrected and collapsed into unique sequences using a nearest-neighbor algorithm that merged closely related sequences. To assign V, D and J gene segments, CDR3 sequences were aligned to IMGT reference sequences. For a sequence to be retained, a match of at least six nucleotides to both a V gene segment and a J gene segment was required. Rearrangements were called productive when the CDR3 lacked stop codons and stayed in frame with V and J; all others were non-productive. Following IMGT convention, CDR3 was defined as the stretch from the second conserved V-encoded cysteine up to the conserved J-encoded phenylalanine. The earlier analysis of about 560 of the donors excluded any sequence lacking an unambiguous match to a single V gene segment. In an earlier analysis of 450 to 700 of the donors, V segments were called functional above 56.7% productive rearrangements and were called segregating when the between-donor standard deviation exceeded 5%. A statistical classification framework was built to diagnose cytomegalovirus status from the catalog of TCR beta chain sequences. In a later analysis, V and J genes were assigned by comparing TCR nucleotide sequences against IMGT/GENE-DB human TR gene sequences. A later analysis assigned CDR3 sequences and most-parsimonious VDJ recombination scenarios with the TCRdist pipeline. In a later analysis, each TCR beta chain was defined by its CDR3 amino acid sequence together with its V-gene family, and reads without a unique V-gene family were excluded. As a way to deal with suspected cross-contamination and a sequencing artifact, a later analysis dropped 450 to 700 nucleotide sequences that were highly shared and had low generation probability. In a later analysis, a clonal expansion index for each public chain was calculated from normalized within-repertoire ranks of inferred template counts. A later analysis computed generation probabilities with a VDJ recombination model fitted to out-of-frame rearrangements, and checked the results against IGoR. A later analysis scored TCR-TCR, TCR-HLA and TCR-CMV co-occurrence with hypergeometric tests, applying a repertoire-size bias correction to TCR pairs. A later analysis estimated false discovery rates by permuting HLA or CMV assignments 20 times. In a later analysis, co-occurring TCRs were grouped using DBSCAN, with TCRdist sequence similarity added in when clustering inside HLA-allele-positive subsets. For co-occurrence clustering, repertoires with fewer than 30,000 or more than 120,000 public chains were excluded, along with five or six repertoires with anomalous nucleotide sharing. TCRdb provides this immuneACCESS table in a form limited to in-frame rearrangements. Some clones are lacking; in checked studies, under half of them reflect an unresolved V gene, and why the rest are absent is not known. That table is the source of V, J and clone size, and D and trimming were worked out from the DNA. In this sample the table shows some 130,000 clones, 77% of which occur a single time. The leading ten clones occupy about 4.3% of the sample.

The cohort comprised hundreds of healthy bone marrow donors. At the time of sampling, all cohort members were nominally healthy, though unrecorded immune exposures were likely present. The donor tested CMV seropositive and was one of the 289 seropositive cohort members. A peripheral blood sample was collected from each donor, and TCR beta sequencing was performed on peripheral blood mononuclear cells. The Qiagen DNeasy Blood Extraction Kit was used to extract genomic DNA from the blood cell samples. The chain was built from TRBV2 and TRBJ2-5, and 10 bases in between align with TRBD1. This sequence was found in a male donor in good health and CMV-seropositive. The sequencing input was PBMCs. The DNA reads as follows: TGTGCCAGCACCGGACAGGGGGGCACGGAGACCCAGTACTTC. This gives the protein CASTGQGGTETQYF.